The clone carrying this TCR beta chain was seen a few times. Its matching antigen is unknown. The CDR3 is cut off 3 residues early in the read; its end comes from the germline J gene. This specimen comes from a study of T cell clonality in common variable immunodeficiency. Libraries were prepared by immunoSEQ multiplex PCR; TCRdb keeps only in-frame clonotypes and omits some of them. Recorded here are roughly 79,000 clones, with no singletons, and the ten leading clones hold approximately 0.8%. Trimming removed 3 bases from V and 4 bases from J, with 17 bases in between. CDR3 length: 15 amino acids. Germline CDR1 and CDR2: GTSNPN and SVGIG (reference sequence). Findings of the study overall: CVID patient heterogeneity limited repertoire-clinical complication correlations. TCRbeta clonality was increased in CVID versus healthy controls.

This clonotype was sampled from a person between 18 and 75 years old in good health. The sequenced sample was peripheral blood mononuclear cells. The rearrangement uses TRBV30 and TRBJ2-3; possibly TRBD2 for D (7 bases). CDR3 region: CAWSPGGAGADTQYF. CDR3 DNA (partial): TGTGCCTGGAGCCCCGGGGGCGCGGGGGCAGATACG.